This is a list of T cell receptor beta chains from one sample in a study of T cells after posttransplantation cyclophosphamide. Only in-frame clones appear in the TCRdb table, and some are missing; sequencing was by immunoSEQ multiplex PCR. This sample has thousands of clones, each found more than once. This specimen was PBMCs, taken after allogeneic stem cell transplant with posttransplant cyclophosphamide. These receptors originate from a male patient in his fifties who received an allogeneic stem cell transplant from an unrelated donor, was CMV-positive, and had acute GVHD only. Some T cells may trace back to the graft donor. Both conserved end residues are trimmed from each CDR3. A D gene is named only where the DNA matches it firmly.

V gene	J gene	D gene	CDR3 protein
TRBV28	TRBJ1-2	TRBD1	ASREGTANYGYT
TRBV7-2	TRBJ1-1	TRBD1	ASSLQTGLNTEAF
TRBV6-1	TRBJ1-1	-	ASSEERGFTEAF
TRBV4-1	TRBJ2-7	TRBD1	ASSHPDRVFYEQY
TRBV7-3	TRBJ2-5	TRBD2	ASSSGTSGRAVETQY
TRBV6-1	TRBJ1-1	-	ASSESMRTEAF
TRBV18	TRBJ1-5	-	ASSPPGGEGNQPQH
TRBV9	TRBJ2-1	-	ASSFSWLPVNEQF
TRBV25-1	TRBJ2-7	-	ASSEGGRYEQY
TRBV2	TRBJ1-1	TRBD1	ASSERQGMNTEAF
TRBV2	TRBJ1-2	-	ASTRTFYGYT
TRBV19	TRBJ2-2	TRBD2	ASSMASGGVTGELF
TRBV7-9	TRBJ1-1	-	ASSPLRDTEAF
TRBV10-3	TRBJ2-1	-	AISVTTDYYNEQF
TRBV28	TRBJ2-1	TRBD2	ASSPKQPGTSGREF
TRBV11-2	TRBJ2-1	TRBD1	ASSLRTVWRTGNEQF
TRBV2	TRBJ1-4	-	ASSVERATNEKLF
TRBV6-5	TRBJ2-1	-	ASSPTGHNEQF
TRBV28	TRBJ2-7	-	ASSANRYTSYEQY
TRBV5-1	TRBJ1-2	TRBD1	ASSLDRGRDGYT
TRBV4-1	TRBJ2-4	-	ASSQGAPLAKNIQY
TRBV13	TRBJ1-6	TRBD1	ASSSRDRVFGTSPLH
TRBV28	TRBJ1-6	-	ASSLNRNSPLH
TRBV5-1	TRBJ2-7	-	ASSLWGDSYEQY
TRBV5-6	TRBJ1-3	-	ASSSLYSGNTIY
TRBV25-1	TRBJ2-5	-	ASSEGPQETQY
TRBV2	TRBJ2-7	-	ASSSRETGEQY
TRBV9	TRBJ1-1	-	ASSGPQRKAF
TRBV7-9	TRBJ2-3	TRBD1	ASSFNRGFGDTQY
TRBV11-2	TRBJ2-6	TRBD2	ASSLSGTGANVLT
TRBV6-5	TRBJ2-3	-	ASRRDTTDTQY
TRBV6-1	TRBJ2-5	-	ASSQDRRRETQY
TRBV29-1	TRBJ2-2	TRBD1	SVKTGGLNTGELF
TRBV29-1	TRBJ2-7	-	SVKGDWGYEQY
TRBV18	TRBJ1-1	-	ASSLLQENTEAF
TRBV18	TRBJ2-7	-	ASSSDSQAAHEQY
TRBV5-1	TRBJ2-7	TRBD1	ASSSQGNSYEQY
TRBV27	TRBJ2-3	-	ASRLSGTDTQY
TRBV28	TRBJ1-2	-	ASYTRQGIDYGYT
TRBV11-2	TRBJ2-1	-	ASSLGRRDNEQF
TRBV23-1	TRBJ2-7	TRBD1	ARSLDRGRREQY
TRBV7-9	TRBJ1-4	-	ASSLERSSEKLF
TRBV6-1	TRBJ2-2	TRBD1	ASRRTGTNTGELF
TRBV4-2	TRBJ2-6	TRBD1	ASSPKQGAEANVLT
TRBV2	TRBJ2-7	-	ASRDPGHLSTYEQY
TRBV5-1	TRBJ1-1	-	ASSFGRVNTEAF